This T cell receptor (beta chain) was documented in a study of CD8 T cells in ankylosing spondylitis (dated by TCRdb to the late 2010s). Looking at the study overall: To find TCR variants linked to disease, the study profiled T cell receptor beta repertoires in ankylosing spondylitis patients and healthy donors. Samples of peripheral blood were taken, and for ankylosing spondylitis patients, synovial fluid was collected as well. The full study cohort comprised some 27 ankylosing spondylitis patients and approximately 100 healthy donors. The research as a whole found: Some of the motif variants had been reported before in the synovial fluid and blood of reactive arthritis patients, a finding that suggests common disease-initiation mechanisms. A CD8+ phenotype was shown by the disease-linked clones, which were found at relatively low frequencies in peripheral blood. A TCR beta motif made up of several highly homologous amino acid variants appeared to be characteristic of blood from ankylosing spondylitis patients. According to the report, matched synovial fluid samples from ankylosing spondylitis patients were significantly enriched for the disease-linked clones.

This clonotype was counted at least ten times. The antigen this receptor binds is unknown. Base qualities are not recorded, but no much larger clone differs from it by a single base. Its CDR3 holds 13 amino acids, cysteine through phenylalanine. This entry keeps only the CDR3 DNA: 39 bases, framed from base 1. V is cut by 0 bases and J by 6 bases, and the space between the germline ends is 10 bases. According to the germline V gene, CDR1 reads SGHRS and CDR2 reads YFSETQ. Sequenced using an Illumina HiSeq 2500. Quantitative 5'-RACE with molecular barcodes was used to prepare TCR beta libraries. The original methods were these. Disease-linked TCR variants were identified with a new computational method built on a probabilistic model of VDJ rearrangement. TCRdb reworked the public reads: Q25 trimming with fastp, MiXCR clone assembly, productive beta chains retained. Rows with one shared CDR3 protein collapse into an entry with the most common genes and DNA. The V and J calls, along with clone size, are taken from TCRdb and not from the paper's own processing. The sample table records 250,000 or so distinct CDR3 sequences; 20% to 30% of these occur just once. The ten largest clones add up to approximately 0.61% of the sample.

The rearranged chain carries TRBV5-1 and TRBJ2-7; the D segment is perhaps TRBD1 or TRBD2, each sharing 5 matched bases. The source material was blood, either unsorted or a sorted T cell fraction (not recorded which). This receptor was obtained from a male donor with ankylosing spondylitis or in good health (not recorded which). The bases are TGCGCCAGCAGCTTGGTGGGGGTCGGCGAGCAGTACTTC. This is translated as CASSLVGVGEQYF. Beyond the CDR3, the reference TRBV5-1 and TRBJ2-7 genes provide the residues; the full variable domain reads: KAGVTQTPRYLIKTRGQQVTLSCSPISGHRSVSWYQQTPGQGLQFLFEYFSETQRNKGNFPGRFSGRQFSNSRSEMNVSTLELGDSALYLCASSLVGVGEQYFGPGTRLTVT.